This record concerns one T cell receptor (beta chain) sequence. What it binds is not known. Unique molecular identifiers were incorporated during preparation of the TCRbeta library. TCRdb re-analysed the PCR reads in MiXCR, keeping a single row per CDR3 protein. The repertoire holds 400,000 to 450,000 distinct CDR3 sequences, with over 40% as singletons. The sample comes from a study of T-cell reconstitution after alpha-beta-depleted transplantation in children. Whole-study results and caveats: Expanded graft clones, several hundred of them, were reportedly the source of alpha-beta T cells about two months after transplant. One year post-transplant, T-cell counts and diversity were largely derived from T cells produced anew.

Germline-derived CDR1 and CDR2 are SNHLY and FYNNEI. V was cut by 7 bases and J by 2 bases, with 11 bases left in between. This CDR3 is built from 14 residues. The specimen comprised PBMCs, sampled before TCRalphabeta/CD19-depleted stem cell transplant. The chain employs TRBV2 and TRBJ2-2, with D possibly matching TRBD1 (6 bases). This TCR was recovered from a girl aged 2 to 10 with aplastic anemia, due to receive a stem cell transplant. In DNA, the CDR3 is TGTGCCAGCAATCGGGACACCAACACCGGGGAGCTGTTTTTT. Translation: CASNRDTNTGELFF.